These 9 T cell receptor beta chains were all obtained from the same sample, sequenced in a study of naive and memory T cell subsets. Documented treatment: skin biopsy from PPD injection site in Mantoux-positive individual. The library had UMIs added by 3' ligation of an oligonucleotide to TCR cDNA. Ligated cDNA underwent four rounds of PCR with nested alpha and beta constant region primers and SP2. In TCRdb, the UMI-ligation and nested PCR reads were re-called with MiXCR into one record per CDR3 protein. The sample includes 40,000 or so distinct CDR3 sequences, about 11% of them seen just once. Material: skin, obtained from a tuberculin skin test site. The receptors were sampled from an adult in good health.

There are many counts of this clonotype. The V and J genes are TRBV2 and TRBJ2-7; no firm D call. Germline values: CDR1 SNHLY, CDR2 FYNNEI. There are 13 residues in the CDR3. Deletions cut 4 bases from V and 3 bases from J, with 10 bases between. Here the CDR3 DNA reads TGTGCCAGCAGTGGTGGCAGATTCTACGAGCAGTACTTC. Its translation is CASSGGRFYEQYF.

This clonotype occurred a few times. The chain combines TRBV29-1 with TRBJ1-1; no definite D call. The CDR3 is 13 residues long. Germline V gene data show CDR1 as SQVTM and CDR2 as ANQGSEA. Trimming cost V 1 base and J 1 base, with 7 bases left between them. The CDR3 nucleotides read TGCAGCGTTGAAGCTCACGAGAACACTGAAGCTTTCTTT. Residues: CSVEAHENTEAFF.

V gene TRBV5-1 combines with J gene TRBJ1-2; D not resolved. The germline V gene has CDR1 SGHRS and CDR2 YFSETQ. The ends were cut back, 6 bases at V and 1 base at J, with 10 bases in the middle. The CDR3 runs 13 residues. This CDR3 is CASTASINYGYTF. CDR3 in DNA: TGCGCCAGCACCGCCTCAATTAACTATGGCTACACCTTC.

V and J are TRBV29-1 and TRBJ2-5; no clear D. CDR3 length: 14 residues. In germline, CDR1 is SQVTM, CDR2 ANQGSEA. Trimming took off 4 bases at V and 5 bases at J, with 17 bases between the two ends. CDR3 sequence: CSVVWGDPRETQYF. CDR3 nucleotides: TGCAGCGTTGTTTGGGGTGACCCCCGGGAGACCCAGTACTTC.

This clonotype was seen many times. The chain carries TRBV18 and TRBJ2-3, with 13 bases fitting TRBD2. After removal of 10 bases from V and 3 bases from J, the junction contained 7 bases not matched to a gene. CDR3 length equals 15 residues. CDR1 is KGHSH, CDR2 LQKENI, per germline. The CDR3 DNA is TGTGCCACCCTGACTAGCGGGGGGTCGACAGATACGCAGTATTTT. It translates to CATLTSGGSTDTQYF.

This clonotype was counted between two and nine times. The chain uses TRBV20-1 and TRBJ2-2; D may be TRBD1 or TRBD2 (6 bases each). The germline CDR1 and CDR2 sequences are DFQATT and SNEGSKA (reference sequence). Between the trimmed V and J ends, which lost 6 bases and 6 bases, there was a span of 17 bases. This CDR3 has 14 residues. DNA for the CDR3: TGCAGTGCCCTTAGGGGGGCCCGCCCCGGGGAGCTGTTTTTT. Translating it yields CSALRGARPGELFF.

The table lists this clonotype with a few counts. The chain is built from TRBV6-5 and TRBJ1-1, with D possibly TRBD1 on 5 matching bases. V gave up 7 bases and J gave up 3 bases, with 24 bases separating them. Per the germline V gene, CDR1 is MNHEY and CDR2 is SVGAGI. The CDR3 length is 17 residues. The CDR3 region is CASMSGPMGDGYTEAFF. The CDR3 coding sequence is TGTGCCAGCATGTCAGGTCCTATGGGGGACGGTTACACTGAAGCTTTCTTT.

This clonotype was counted only a few times. The chain joins TRBV7-9 to TRBJ1-2; a possible D gene is TRBD1 (5 bases). V was pared by 0 bases and J by 4 bases, with 15 bases between. This CDR3 spans 16 amino acids. Germline V CDR1 and CDR2: SEHNR, FQNEAQ (reference sequence). For the CDR3, the DNA is TGTGCCAGCAGCTTAGCCGGGACGGAGAGGACCTATGGCTACACCTTC. This encodes CASSLAGTERTYGYTF.

This rearrangement joins TRBV9 to TRBJ2-6; perhaps TRBD2 as D (6 bases). Trimming cost V 3 bases and J 2 bases, with 18 bases left between them. CDR3 length: 18 amino acids. Germline CDR1 and CDR2: SGDLS and YYNGEE. CDR3 coding DNA: TGTGCCAGCAGCGCCCACGGGGGAGCCCCCACTGGGGCCAACGTCCTGACTTTC. Protein: CASSAHGGAPTGANVLTF.